Presented here are 27 T cell receptor beta chains from one specimen sequenced in a study of PD-L1 blockade in urothelial cancer. The repertoire was sequenced with immunoSEQ multiplex PCR; TCRdb's copy has only in-frame clones and lacks some. In the table there are under 35,000 clones, around 87% of which are singletons. The specimen was PBMCs, collected around atezolizumab (anti-PD-L1) treatment. These receptors came from a man aged 50-59 years with urothelial cancer.

The chain uses TRBV18 and TRBJ2-7; D not resolved. CDR3 length equals 14 residues. The V end lost 4 bases, the J end lost 0 bases, and 10 bases lay between the germline ends. The germline gives CDR1 KGHSH, CDR2 LQKENI. CDR3 sequence reads: CASSRAESSYEQYF. In DNA form, the CDR3 reads TGTGCCAGCTCACGGGCCGAGAGCTCCTACGAGCAGTACTTC.

V is TRBV9 and J is TRBJ2-1; the match to TRBD2 covers 8 bases. The CDR3 has 18 amino acids. Germline CDR1 reads SGDLS; CDR2 reads YYNGEE. J lost 1 base, V lost 0 bases, and 9 bases had no gene match. The chain's CDR3 is CASSVASGGRKSYNEQFF. In nucleotides, the CDR3 is TGTGCCAGCAGCGTAGCGAGCGGGGGTCGGAAGTCCTACAATGAGCAGTTCTTC.

The chain combines TRBV6-7 with TRBJ2-1; 12 positions match TRBD2. TRBV6-7 is given ORF status, its function remaining uncertain. V shed 6 bases, J shed 7 bases, and the junction held 16 bases outside the gene matches. This CDR3 is 18 amino acids long. CDR3 coding DNA: TGTGCCAGCAGAGGAGGGGGGTTGGGGACTAGCGGGCCGAATGAGCAGTTCTTC. It yields the protein CASRGGGLGTSGPNEQFF.

The J gene is TRBJ2-6, the V gene TRBV5-1; 10 bases match TRBD1. This CDR3 has 17 residues. After removal of 3 bases from V and 0 bases from J, the junction contained 3 bases not matched to a gene. Germline V gene lookup returns CDR1 SGHRS and CDR2 YFSETQ. The CDR3 reads CASSWDRGNSGANVLTF. The DNA for the CDR3 is TGCGCCAGCAGCTGGGACAGGGGCAACTCTGGGGCCAACGTCCTGACTTTC.

The chain couples TRBV2 to TRBJ2-1; D is unclear. V gave up 6 bases and J gave up 4 bases, with 4 bases separating them. CDR3 length: 11 residues. Germline V gene sequence: CDR1 SNHLY, CDR2 FYNNEI. Here the CDR3 DNA reads TGTGCCAGCAGCCCATACAATGAGCAGTTCTTC. Translated: CASSPYNEQFF.

Points on this clone: The sample holds other DNA sequences that translate to the same CDR3. The CDR3 loop is CASSARDRGLGNSPLHF. The CDR3 region has the DNA TGTGCCAGCAGCGCCAGGGACAGGGGGCTTGGTAATTCACCCCTCCACTTT. The chain carries TRBV9 and TRBJ1-6; 12 bases map to TRBD1. The CDR3 loop spans 17 amino acids. V gave up 3 bases and J gave up 6 bases; unmatched junction bases: 7. The germline V gene has CDR1 SGDLS and CDR2 YYNGEE. The whole variable domain, remainder taken from reference TRBV9 and TRBJ1-6, is DSGVTQTPKHLITATGQRVTLRCSPRSGDLSVYWYQQSLDQGLQFLIQYYNGEERAKGNILERFSAQQFPDLHSELNLSSLELGDSALYFCASSARDRGLGNSPLHFGNGTRLTVT.

This clone has just one count. V gene TRBV27 combines with J gene TRBJ2-5, with D unresolved. The ends were cut back, 7 bases at V and 0 bases at J, with 9 bases in the middle. The CDR3 runs 13 residues. Germline CDR1 reads MNHEY; CDR2 reads SMNVEV (reference sequence). CDR3 residues: CASTPRDQETQYF. CDR3 nucleotides: TGTGCCAGCACTCCCCGGGACCAAGAGACCCAGTACTTC.

The chain joins TRBV7-9 to TRBJ1-4; 11 nucleotides match TRBD1. V lost 8 bases and J lost 7; bases outside the gene matches: 3. Germline V gene data show CDR1 as SEHNR and CDR2 as FQNEAQ (reference sequence). CDR3 length equals 13 residues. The CDR3 here is CASGGTGGEKLFF. For the CDR3, the DNA is TGTGCCAGCGGCGGGACAGGGGGTGAAAAACTGTTTTTT.

Remarks on this clone: Relative to the germline gene, one junction end is altered; a read error may explain this. The chain recombines TRBV30 with TRBJ2-1; 9 bases line up with TRBD1. Germline CDR1 is GTSNPN and CDR2 is SVGIG (reference sequence). CDR3 length: 13 amino acids. In nucleotides, the CDR3 is TGTGCCTGGTCCGGGACAGGGTCAGGTCCAAGGGTCTTC. This encodes CAWSGTGSGPRVF.

The chain combines TRBV5-1 with TRBJ2-5; 11 nucleotides agree with TRBD2. Trimming cost V 4 bases and J 5 bases; bases outside gene matches: 10. The CDR3 runs to 16 residues. Looked up from germline, CDR1 is SGHRS and CDR2 is YFSETQ. The CDR3 coding sequence is TGCGCCAGCAGCCGGACACTAGCGGGGGCGGGGGAGACCCAGTACTTC. Protein sequence: CASSRTLAGAGETQYF.

This clone was seen a few times. Here the CDR3 reads CASSLALLAGGTETQYF. CDR3 nucleotides: TGTGCCAGCAGCTTAGCGCTACTAGCGGGGGGGACAGAGACCCAGTACTTC. The genes are TRBV7-9 and TRBJ2-5; 13 nucleotides agree with TRBD2. Losses at the gene ends were 0 bases for V and 4 bases for J; bases not matched to a gene: 5. This CDR3 has 17 amino acids. CDR1 and CDR2 from the germline V gene are SEHNR and FQNEAQ (reference sequence).

This clone was recorded only once. The V gene is TRBV5-6, the J gene TRBJ1-5; possibly TRBD1 for D (5 bases). CDR1 SGHDT and CDR2 YYEEEE come from the germline V gene. The length of the CDR3 is 14 residues. The germline V and J ends were trimmed by 3 bases and 3 bases, with 10 bases remaining between them. The CDR3 reads CASSSGWLNQPQHF. The CDR3 nucleotides read TGTGCCAGCAGCTCAGGGTGGCTCAATCAGCCCCAGCATTTT.

This clone was observed once. V and J are TRBV5-1 and TRBJ2-7; 10 nucleotides align to TRBD1. This CDR3 region has 16 residues. The V segment lost 4 bases and the J segment 2 bases; nucleotides outside the gene matches: 9. The germline gives CDR1 SGHRS, CDR2 YFSETQ. CDR3 protein: CASSPKGQGGPYEQYF. The DNA for the CDR3 is TGCGCCAGCAGCCCGAAAGGACAGGGGGGCCCCTACGAGCAGTACTTC.

A few counts support this clone. The J gene is TRBJ1-5, the V gene TRBV19, with 10 positions matching TRBD1. The CDR3 has 15 residues. Germline V gene lookup returns CDR1 LNHDA and CDR2 SQIVND (reference sequence). With 8 bases clipped from V and 2 bases from J, the junction kept 6 bases outside the gene matches. CDR3 sequence (DNA): TGTGCCAGTTCCGCGACAGGGGGCGGCAATCAGCCCCAGCATTTT. Translation: CASSATGGGNQPQHF. The full variable domain, its missing parts supplied by reference TRBV19 and TRBJ1-5, is DGGITQSPKYLFRKEGQNVTLSCEQNLNHDAMYWYRQDPGQGLRLIYYSQIVNDFQKGDIAEGYSVSREKKESFPLTVTSAQKNPTAFYLCASSATGGGNQPQHFGDGTRLSIL.

The chain has TRBV4-1 and TRBJ2-1; 14 nucleotides agree with TRBD2. Germline lookup yields CDR1 MGHRA and CDR2 YSYEKL. The CDR3 has 15 amino acids. V lost 5 bases to trimming and J lost 9 bases; unmatched junction nucleotides: 6. CDR3 coding DNA: TGCGCCAGCAGCTTCCGACTAGCGGGAGGGTTTGAGCAGTTCTTC. The encoded protein is CASSFRLAGGFEQFF.

This clone appeared once. This rearrangement joins TRBV19 to TRBJ1-4; no clear D gene. CDR1 is LNHDA, CDR2 SQIVND, per germline (reference sequence). V shed 7 bases and J shed 4 bases, with 10 bases lying between them. This CDR3 is 13 amino acids long. The CDR3 spells CASTNMLNEKLFF. The CDR3 DNA follows: TGTGCCAGTACCAACATGCTTAATGAAAAACTGTTTTTT.

This clone was counted a few times. CDR3: CASIKATGSTEAFF. The CDR3 nucleotides read TGTGCCAGCATAAAAGCGACAGGGAGCACTGAAGCTTTCTTT. The V and J genes are TRBV19 and TRBJ1-1; 7 bases are shared with TRBD1. CDR1 and CDR2 (germline): LNHDA, SQIVND (reference sequence). This CDR3 spans 14 amino acids. V trimming: 9 bases; J trimming: 4 bases; junction bases outside the gene matches: 11.

This clone has just one count. The CDR3 DNA is TGCGCCAGCAGCCAGGAGGGACAGGTACTCACCGGGGAGCTGTTTTTT. As protein: CASSQEGQVLTGELFF. This chain links TRBV4-3 with TRBJ2-2; TRBD1 agrees at 8 bases. CDR1 LGHNA and CDR2 YSLEER come from the germline V gene. This CDR3 region has 16 residues. V trimming: 3 bases; J trimming: 4 bases; junction bases outside the gene matches: 7.

This clone was observed a handful of times. This rearrangement joins TRBV5-1 to TRBJ2-6, with 11 bases aligning to TRBD2. After removal of 4 bases from V and 4 bases from J, the junction contained 10 bases not matched to a gene. CDR1 and CDR2 from the germline V gene are SGHRS and YFSETQ. The CDR3 contains 18 residues. CDR3 loop: CASSGLAGGPPGANVLTF. As DNA, the CDR3 is TGCGCCAGCAGCGGGCTAGCGGGAGGCCCCCCCGGGGCCAACGTCCTGACTTTC.

J is TRBJ2-7 and V is TRBV27; 10 nucleotides match TRBD1. The CDR3 totals 16 residues. Germline CDR1 and CDR2: MNHEY and SMNVEV (reference sequence). V dropped 3 bases and J dropped 2; count of bases not matched to a gene: 7. In nucleotides, the CDR3 is TGTGCCAGCAGTTTCGACAGGGGGCCCTCAGCCTACGAGCAGTACTTC. Encoded protein: CASSFDRGPSAYEQYF.

V and J are TRBV5-6 and TRBJ2-3; TRBD2 aligns across 15 bases. Germline V gene lookup returns CDR1 SGHDT and CDR2 YYEEEE. This CDR3 is built from 18 residues. After removal of 4 bases from V and 4 bases from J, the junction contained 10 bases not matched to a gene. The CDR3 DNA is TGTGCCAGCAGCCCCGGGACTAGCGGGAGGTTCTTGCCAGATACGCAGTATTTT. Its translation is CASSPGTSGRFLPDTQYF.

DNA for the CDR3: TGTGCCAGCAGGGATACAGGGAATGGCTACACCTTC. Protein product: CASRDTGNGYTF. The chain couples TRBV6-7 to TRBJ1-2; D is possibly TRBD1 (6 bases). Being an ORF, TRBV6-7 has a function that is uncertain. This CDR3 has 12 amino acids. V was clipped by 6 bases and J by 6 bases, with 11 bases between them.

The CDR3 region is CASSFRDSQETQYF. The CDR3 DNA reads TGTGCCAGCAGCTTCCGGGACAGTCAAGAGACCCAGTACTTC. This chain joins TRBV11-2 and TRBJ2-5; 7 bases line up with TRBD1. Per germline, CDR1 SGHAT and CDR2 FQNNGV. This CDR3 has 14 residues. V gave up 3 bases and J gave up 2 bases; unmatched junction bases: 3.

The gene calls are TRBV4-3 and TRBJ2-7, with a weak D call TRBD2 (5 bases). The V gene lost 2 bases and the J gene lost 2 bases, with 10 bases spanning the gap. CDR1 is LGHNA, CDR2 YSLEER, per germline. This CDR3 contains 14 residues. The CDR3 is CASSQIVGAYEQYF. The CDR3 region has the DNA TGCGCCAGCAGCCAAATAGTGGGAGCCTACGAGCAGTACTTC.

The rearrangement joins TRBV7-2 to TRBJ1-4, with D possibly being TRBD1 (6 bases). CDR3 size: 14 residues. Germline CDR1 reads SGHTA; CDR2 reads FQGNSA. Trimming took 5 bases from V and 8 from J, leaving 15 bases between them. CDR3 sequence reads: CASSKRTVGEKLFF. The CDR3 nucleotides are TGTGCCAGCAGCAAGAGGACAGTTGGGGAAAAACTGTTTTTT.

J is TRBJ1-1 and V is TRBV29-1, with a weak D call TRBD1 (5 bases). CDR1 and CDR2 (germline): SQVTM, ANQGSEA. The CDR3 length is 13 residues. Trimming took off 0 bases at V and 11 bases at J, with 16 bases between the two ends. This CDR3 reads CSVEEPPQDRAFF. CDR3 coding DNA: TGCAGCGTTGAAGAACCTCCACAGGATCGTGCTTTCTTT.

The chain is built from TRBV9 and TRBJ1-1; tentatively, D is TRBD1 (5 bases). This CDR3 region has 12 residues. The V and J ends lost 4 bases and 7 bases respectively, with 11 bases between them. Germline-derived CDR1 and CDR2 are SGDLS and YYNGEE. CDR3 sequence (DNA): TGTGCCAGCAGCCCCGGGGGGGTTGAAGCTTTCTTT. Translating it yields CASSPGGVEAFF.